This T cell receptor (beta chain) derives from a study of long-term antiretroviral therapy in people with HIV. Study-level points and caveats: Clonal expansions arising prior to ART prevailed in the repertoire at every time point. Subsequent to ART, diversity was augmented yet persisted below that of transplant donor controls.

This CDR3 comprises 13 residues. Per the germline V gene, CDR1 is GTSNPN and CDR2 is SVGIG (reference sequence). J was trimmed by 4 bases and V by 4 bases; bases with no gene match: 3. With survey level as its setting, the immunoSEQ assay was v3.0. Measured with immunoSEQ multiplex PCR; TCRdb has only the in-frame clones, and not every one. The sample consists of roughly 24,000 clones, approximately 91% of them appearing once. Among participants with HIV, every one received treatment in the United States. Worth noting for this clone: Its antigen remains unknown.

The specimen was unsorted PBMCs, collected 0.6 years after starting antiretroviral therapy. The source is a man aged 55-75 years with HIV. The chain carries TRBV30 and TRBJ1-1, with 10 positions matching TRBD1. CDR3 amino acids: CAWTWTGGTEAFF. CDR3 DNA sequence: TGTGCCTGGACTTGGACAGGGGGCACTGAAGCTTTCTTT. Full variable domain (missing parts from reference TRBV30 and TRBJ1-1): SQTIHQWPATLVQPVGSPLSLECTVEGTSNPNLYWYRQAAGRGLQLLFYSVGIGQISSEVPQNLSASRPQDRQFILSSKKLLLSDSGFYLCAWTWTGGTEAFFGQGTRLTVV.